Listed below are T cell receptor beta chains from one sample, sequenced in a study of blood T cell repertoires in COVID-19. Method: immunoSEQ multiplex PCR; TCRdb's copy keeps in-frame clones and lacks some. The sample has a few hundred thousand clones; around 87% are singletons. Sample: PBMCs or T cells enriched from blood (not recorded which). The receptors derive from a woman aged 40 to 49 who had recovered from COVID-19. The CDR3 runs from the conserved cysteine through the conserved F or W.

>TRBV6-4|TRBJ2-4
CASYYNRQLAKNIQYF
>TRBV10-2|TRBJ1-1
CASSETGVGNTEAFF
>TRBV7-9|TRBJ2-2
CASSVGLGVGTGELFF
>TRBV5-4|TRBJ1-2
CASSTRDRSYGYTF
>TRBV5-4|TRBJ2-7
CASSLDRDNYEQYF
>TRBV24-1|TRBJ2-2
CATSDRTGGVGELFF
>TRBV7-2|TRBJ1-4
CASSTARWEKLFF
>TRBV9|TRBJ1-2
CASSVTGNYGYTF
>TRBV7-2|TRBJ2-7
CASSLTSGGSPYEQYF
>TRBV27|TRBJ1-1
CASSSQNTEAFF
>TRBV4-1|TRBJ2-5
CASSQDFPPGQGIGTQYF
>TRBV18|TRBJ1-3
CASSPSTGMAGNTIYF
>TRBV5-1|TRBJ2-1
CASSLGLAGLVEQFF
>TRBV5-4|TRBJ1-2
CASSLGQAIYGYTF
>TRBV18|TRBJ2-7
CASSSAGQGINGEQYF
>TRBV19|TRBJ1-6
CASSETGVDSPLHF
>TRBV24-1|TRBJ2-2
CATSDPGQGRTGELFF
>TRBV7-9|TRBJ1-2
CASSLDLTGVGYTF
>TRBV28|TRBJ2-6
CASRGLQGFSGANVLTF
>TRBV9|TRBJ2-3
CASSPGTYTDTQYF
>TRBV6-2/TRBV6-3|TRBJ2-1
CASSYGGAGNNEQFF
>TRBV12-3/TRBV12-4|TRBJ1-2
CASSSGQGGGYTF
>TRBV25-1|TRBJ2-1
CASSLGTGTEQFF
>TRBV27|TRBJ1-6
CAARGGTFNSPLHF
>TRBV11-2|TRBJ2-7
CASSLREGFYEQYF
>TRBV24-1|TRBJ1-3
CATSDPDGSSGNTIYF
>TRBV4-1|TRBJ1-5
CASSQVYYANQPQHF
>TRBV15|TRBJ2-5
CATSRGGPGVWGTQYF
>TRBV3-1/TRBV3-2|TRBJ2-3
CASSSSPWLAGGLGGGTQYF
>TRBV25-1|TRBJ2-1
CASSEGLAGGNEQFF
>TRBV11-1|TRBJ1-1
CASSLGGGDTEAFF
>TRBV19|TRBJ1-2
CASSGTGGRNGYTF
>TRBV30|TRBJ1-2
CAWSRQGARGYTF
>TRBV9|TRBJ1-1
CASSATWGDTEAFF
>TRBV5-1|TRBJ2-7
CASSLEIPRGQYF
>TRBV4-1|TRBJ2-1
CASSQQGTSGRSYNEQFF
>TRBV19|TRBJ1-2
CASSKGRGQGIYGYTF
>TRBV7-9|TRBJ1-4
CASSLPETDPSEKLFF
>TRBV2|TRBJ2-1
CASSGGSRMNEQFF
>TRBV7-9|TRBJ2-7
CASTGTSGAFSYEQYF
>TRBV5-1|TRBJ2-1
CASSLYGGSSSYNEQFF
>TRBV27|TRBJ1-5
CASSLNPGGSNQPQHF
>TRBV5-6|TRBJ1-2
CASSLGPGKNYGYTF
>TRBV10-3|TRBJ1-2
CAISGTGRGGYTF
>TRBV5-1|TRBJ2-7
CASSKALPGQNYEQYF
>TRBV21-1|TRBJ2-7
CASSIWTSGNSYEQYF
>TRBV10-2|TRBJ2-2
CASSLNRGVTGELFF
>TRBV7-2|TRBJ1-1
CASSYGGMNTEAFF
>TRBV9|TRBJ2-7
CASSVEGSGRYEQYF
>TRBV2|TRBJ2-1
CASRVGTSGQQFF
>TRBV27|TRBJ1-2
CASSPRTGGMGGYTF